This entry concerns a single TCR beta chain. This record belongs to a study of early T cells in non-severe SARS-CoV-2 infection. The protocol attached unique molecular identifiers to individual cDNA molecules. TCRdb redid the calling of the 5' RACE reads with MiXCR, one entry per CDR3 protein. The sample includes some 96,000 distinct CDR3 sequences, around 14% seen only once; the top ten take less than 7%. Germline values: CDR1 MDHEN, CDR2 SYDVKM. Trimming removed 5 bases at V and 4 bases at J, with 11 bases between. The CDR3 is made up of 13 amino acids. The TCR sequence derives from an adult who was a healthcare worker with PCR-confirmed SARS-CoV-2 infection or an uninfected control (not recorded which). This chain uses TRBV28 with TRBJ2-5; D gene unclear. The material sequenced was whole blood. CDR3 in DNA: TGTGCCAGCAGTCCATCCTACCCAGAGACCCAGTACTTC. Encoded protein: CASSPSYPETQYF.